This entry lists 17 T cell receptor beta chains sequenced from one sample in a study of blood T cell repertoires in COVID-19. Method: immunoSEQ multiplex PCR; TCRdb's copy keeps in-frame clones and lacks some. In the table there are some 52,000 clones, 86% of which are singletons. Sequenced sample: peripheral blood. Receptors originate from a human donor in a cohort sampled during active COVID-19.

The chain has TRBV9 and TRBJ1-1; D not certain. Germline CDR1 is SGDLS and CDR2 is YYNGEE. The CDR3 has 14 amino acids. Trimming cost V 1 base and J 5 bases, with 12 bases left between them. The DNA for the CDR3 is TGTGCCAGCAGCGTAATTCAGAGGGAGACTGAAGCTTTCTTT. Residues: CASSVIQRETEAFF.

CDR3 sequence reads: CASSQDGLAGGPHNNEQFF. The CDR3 bases are TGTGCCAGCAGCCAAGACGGGCTAGCGGGGGGGCCCCACAATAATGAGCAGTTCTTC. V gene TRBV3-1 (or the pseudogene TRBV3-2) combines with J gene TRBJ2-1; 12 bases map to TRBD2. CDR3 length equals 19 residues. Germline CDR1 and CDR2: LGHDT and YNNKEL (reference sequence). Trimming cost V 0 bases and J 7 bases; bases outside gene matches: 13.

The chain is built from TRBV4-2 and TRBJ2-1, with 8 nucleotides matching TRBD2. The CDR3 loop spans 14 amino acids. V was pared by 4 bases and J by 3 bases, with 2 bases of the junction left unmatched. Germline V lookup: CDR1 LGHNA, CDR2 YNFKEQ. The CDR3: CASSPGGSYNEQFF. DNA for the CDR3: TGTGCCAGCAGCCCGGGAGGGAGCTACAATGAGCAGTTCTTC.

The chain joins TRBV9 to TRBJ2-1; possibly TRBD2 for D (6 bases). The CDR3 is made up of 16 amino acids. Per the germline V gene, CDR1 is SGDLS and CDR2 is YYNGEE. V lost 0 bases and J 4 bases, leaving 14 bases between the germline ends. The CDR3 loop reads CASSVAPVAAYNEQFF. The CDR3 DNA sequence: TGTGCCAGCAGCGTAGCTCCGGTAGCGGCATACAATGAGCAGTTCTTC.

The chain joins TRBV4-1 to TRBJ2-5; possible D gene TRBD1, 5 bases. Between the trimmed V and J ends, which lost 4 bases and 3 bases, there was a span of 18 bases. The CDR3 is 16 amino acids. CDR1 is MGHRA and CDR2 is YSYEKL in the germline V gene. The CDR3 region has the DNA TGCGCCAGCAGCCTTCCCGCCTGGGAAGGGGAAGAGACCCAGTACTTC. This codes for CASSLPAWEGEETQYF.

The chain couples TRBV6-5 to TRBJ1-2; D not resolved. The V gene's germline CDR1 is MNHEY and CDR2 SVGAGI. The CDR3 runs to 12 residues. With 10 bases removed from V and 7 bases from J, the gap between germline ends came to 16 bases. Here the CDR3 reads CATETGSFGYTF. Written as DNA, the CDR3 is TGTGCCACCGAAACCGGGAGCTTTGGCTACACCTTC.

Here the CDR3 reads CASIRTAGNTIYF. DNA of the CDR3: TGTGCCAGCATACGGACAGCTGGAAACACCATATATTTT. J is TRBJ1-3 and V is TRBV12-3 or TRBV12-4, with D possibly matching TRBD1 (6 bases). The CDR3 runs 13 residues. V lost 7 bases and J lost 2, with 9 bases in between.

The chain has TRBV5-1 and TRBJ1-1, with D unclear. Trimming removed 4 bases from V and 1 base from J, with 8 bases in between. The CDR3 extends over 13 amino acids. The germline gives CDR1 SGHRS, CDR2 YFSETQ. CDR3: CASSLGKNTEAFF. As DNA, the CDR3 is TGCGCCAGCAGCCTAGGCAAGAACACTGAAGCTTTCTTT.

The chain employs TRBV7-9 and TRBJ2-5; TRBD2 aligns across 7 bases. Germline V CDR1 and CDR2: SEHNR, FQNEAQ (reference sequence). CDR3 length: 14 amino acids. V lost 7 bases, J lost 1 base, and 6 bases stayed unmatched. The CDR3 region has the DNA TGTGCCAGCACCCGAGGGGAGGGCCAAGAGACCCAGTACTTC. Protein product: CASTRGEGQETQYF.

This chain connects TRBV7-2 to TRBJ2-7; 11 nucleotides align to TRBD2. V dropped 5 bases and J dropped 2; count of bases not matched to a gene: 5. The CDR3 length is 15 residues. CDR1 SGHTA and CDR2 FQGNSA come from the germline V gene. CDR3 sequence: CASSGGTSGTYEQYF. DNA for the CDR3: TGTGCCAGCAGCGGGGGGACTAGCGGTACCTACGAGCAGTACTTC.

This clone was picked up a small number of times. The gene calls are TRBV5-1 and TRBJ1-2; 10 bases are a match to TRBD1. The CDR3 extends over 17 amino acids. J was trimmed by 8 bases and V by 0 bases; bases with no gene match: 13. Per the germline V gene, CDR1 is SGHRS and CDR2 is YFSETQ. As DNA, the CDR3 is TGCGCCAGCAGCTTGGATGCCTCGGGACAGGGGAATACAGGCTACACCTTC. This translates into CASSLDASGQGNTGYTF.

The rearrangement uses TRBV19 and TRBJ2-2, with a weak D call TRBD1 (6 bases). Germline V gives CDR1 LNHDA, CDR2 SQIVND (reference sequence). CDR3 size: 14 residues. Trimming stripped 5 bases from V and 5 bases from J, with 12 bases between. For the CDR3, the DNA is TGTGCCAGTAGTTCCGTAGGGGGTACCGGGGAGCTGTTTTTT. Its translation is CASSSVGGTGELFF.

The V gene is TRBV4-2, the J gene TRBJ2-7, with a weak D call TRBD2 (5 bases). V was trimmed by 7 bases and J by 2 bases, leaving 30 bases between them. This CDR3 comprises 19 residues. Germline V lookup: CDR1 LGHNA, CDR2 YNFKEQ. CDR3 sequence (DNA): TGTGCCAGCACCCTACGCGCAAGGGCCTCTACGGAGGACCCCTACGAGCAGTACTTC. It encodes CASTLRARASTEDPYEQYF.

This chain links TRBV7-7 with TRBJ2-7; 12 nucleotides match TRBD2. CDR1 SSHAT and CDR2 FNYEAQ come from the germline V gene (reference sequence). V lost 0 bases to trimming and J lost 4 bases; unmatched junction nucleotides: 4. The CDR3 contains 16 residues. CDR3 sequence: CASSLARLAGEYEQYF. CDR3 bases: TGTGCCAGCAGCTTAGCGCGACTAGCGGGGGAATACGAGCAGTACTTC.

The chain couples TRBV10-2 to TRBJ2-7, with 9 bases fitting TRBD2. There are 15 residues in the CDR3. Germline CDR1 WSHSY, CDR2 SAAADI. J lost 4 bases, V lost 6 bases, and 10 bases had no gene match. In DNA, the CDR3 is TGCGCCAGCAGGAAAGAAGCGGGAGGTGGTTACGAGCAGTACTTC. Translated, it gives CASRKEAGGGYEQYF.

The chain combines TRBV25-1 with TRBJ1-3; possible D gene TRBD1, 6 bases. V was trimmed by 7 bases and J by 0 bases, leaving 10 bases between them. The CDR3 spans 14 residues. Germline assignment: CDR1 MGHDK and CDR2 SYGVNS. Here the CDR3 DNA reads TGTGCCAGCACCGACAGGAGCTCTGGAAACACCATATATTTT. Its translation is CASTDRSSGNTIYF.

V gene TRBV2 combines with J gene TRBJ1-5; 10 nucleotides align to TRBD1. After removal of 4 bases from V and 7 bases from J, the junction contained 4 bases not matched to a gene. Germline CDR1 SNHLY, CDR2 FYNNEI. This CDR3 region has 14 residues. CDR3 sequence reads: CASSGGQGHQPQHF. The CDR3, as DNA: TGTGCCAGCAGTGGGGGACAGGGGCACCAGCCCCAGCATTTT.